The rows below give T cell receptor beta chains drawn from one sample of a study of blood T cell repertoires in COVID-19. Here immunoSEQ multiplex PCR was the method, and the copy in TCRdb shows in-frame clones only, minus some. Of 250,000 to 300,000 clones in the sample, roughly 93% were seen once. Sequencing was carried out using PBMCs or T cells enriched from blood (not recorded which). The receptors were sampled from a middle-aged woman with acute COVID-19. The CDR3 runs from the conserved cysteine through the conserved F or W. D genes are given only for firm matches. Clone size, where shown, is once, few, many, or a class for clones that have expanded.

CDR3aa,CDR3nt,abundance,d_gene,v_gene,j_gene
CASNPKQGAGGTEAFF,TGTGCCAGCAACCCAAAACAGGGGGCGGGGGGCACTGAAGCTTTCTTT,-,TRBD1,TRBV6-2/TRBV6-3,TRBJ1-1
CASSEGTRSSGNTIYF,TGCGCCAGCAGCGAAGGGACAAGGAGCTCTGGAAACACCATATATTTT,once,-,TRBV5-1,TRBJ1-3
CASSVGQEFNEKLFF,TGTGCCAGCAGCGTAGGACAGGAGTTTAATGAAAAACTGTTTTTT,-,-,TRBV9,TRBJ1-4
CASSLGSGDSYEQYF,TGTGCCAGCAGCTTAGGGTCGGGGGATTCCTACGAGCAGTACTTC,-,-,TRBV7-2,TRBJ2-7
CASSKRQGPSEKLFF,TGTGCCAGCAGTAAACGACAGGGGCCTAGTGAAAAACTGTTTTTT,-,TRBD1,TRBV5-4,TRBJ1-4
CASSYDRGQGPNGYTF,TGCGCCAGCAGCTATGACAGGGGCCAAGGCCCCAATGGCTACACCTTC,-,TRBD1,TRBV5-1,TRBJ1-2
CASSPSRVGGYGYTF,TGTGCCAGCAGTCCCTCCCGGGTCGGGGGATATGGCTACACCTTC,-,-,TRBV28,TRBJ1-2
CASSYYPGGTYGYTF,TGTGCCAGCAGTTACTATCCAGGGGGGACCTATGGCTACACCTTC,-,TRBD1,TRBV6-5,TRBJ1-2
CASSESSGGSVEQFF,TGCGCCAGCAGTGAGTCTAGCGGGGGGTCAGTTGAGCAGTTCTTC,-,TRBD2,TRBV10-2,TRBJ2-1
CASSPSPDGGLTGELFF,TGTGCTAGCAGCCCCTCTCCCGATGGGGGACTTACCGGGGAGCTGTTTTTT,few,-,TRBV7-7,TRBJ2-2
CASSPGSLQPQHF,TGTGCCAGCAGTCCTGGCAGTTTGCAGCCCCAGCATTTT,-,-,TRBV7-2,TRBJ1-5
CASQWNRVNTEAFF,TGTGCCAGCCAGTGGAACAGGGTCAACACTGAAGCTTTCTTT,few,-,TRBV2,TRBJ1-1
CASSPREWDGYTF,TGTGCCAGCTCACCAAGGGAGTGGGATGGCTACACCTTC,-,-,TRBV18,TRBJ1-2
CAWSVEGRVFF,TGTGCCTGGAGTGTAGAGGGGAGGGTGTTTTTT,-,TRBD2,TRBV30,TRBJ2-2
CASNTAGHVNTEAFF,TGTGCCAGCAATACAGCGGGACACGTGAACACTGAAGCTTTCTTT,-,-,TRBV28,TRBJ1-1
CASSRNLYTEAFF,TGTGCCAGCAGCCGCAATCTATACACTGAAGCTTTCTTT,-,-,TRBV7-3,TRBJ1-1
CASSSGTGGFNTEAFF,TGTGCCAGCAGTTCCGGGACAGGGGGCTTTAACACTGAAGCTTTCTTT,-,TRBD1,TRBV6-5,TRBJ1-1
CASNPGQGGQPQHF,TGTGCCAGCAACCCCGGACAGGGAGGCCAGCCCCAGCATTTT,-,TRBD1,TRBV2,TRBJ1-5
CASSQSLAANTGELFF,TGTGCCAGCAGCCAGTCCCTAGCGGCGAACACCGGGGAGCTGTTTTTT,-,TRBD2,TRBV3-1/TRBV3-2,TRBJ2-2
CASSRLAGSLSVSTDTQYF,TGTGCCAGCTCACGACTAGCGGGGTCCCTAAGCGTTAGCACAGATACGCAGTATTTT,-,TRBD2,TRBV18,TRBJ2-3
CAWSYGTGGKETQYF,TGTGCCTGGAGTTACGGGACAGGGGGAAAAGAGACCCAGTACTTC,-,TRBD1,TRBV30,TRBJ2-5
CASELPGLNTGELFF,TGTGCCAGCGAACTCCCGGGACTTAACACCGGGGAGCTGTTTTTT,-,-,TRBV28,TRBJ2-2
CASSLEARSYTF,TGTGCCAGCAGCTTGGAAGCCCGTAGCTACACCTTC,-,-,TRBV5-4,TRBJ1-2
CASSQGAGRYGYTF,TGTGCCAGCAGCCAAGGAGCGGGACGCTATGGCTACACCTTC,-,-,TRBV14,TRBJ1-2
CAWSADRGGNQPQHF,TGTGCCTGGAGTGCGGACAGGGGCGGCAATCAGCCCCAGCATTTT,-,TRBD1,TRBV30,TRBJ1-5
CASIGTVASTDTQYF,TGTGCCAGCATCGGGACAGTTGCGTCCACAGATACGCAGTATTTT,-,TRBD1,TRBV7-9,TRBJ2-3
CASCVDIANEKLFF,TGCGCCAGCTGTGTGGACATAGCTAATGAAAAACTGTTTTTT,-,-,TRBV5-1,TRBJ1-4
CASSPDRQSYNEQFF,TGTGCCAGCTCACCGGACAGGCAGTCCTACAATGAGCAGTTCTTC,few,TRBD1,TRBV18,TRBJ2-1
CASSPDSLSGANVLTF,TGTGCCAGCAGCCCCGACAGCCTCTCTGGGGCCAACGTCCTGACTTTC,once,-,TRBV11-3,TRBJ2-6
CACSSGTSGGGTYNEQFF,TGTGCCTGTTCGTCAGGGACTAGCGGGGGGGGCACCTACAATGAGCAGTTCTTC,-,TRBD2,TRBV30,TRBJ2-1
CASSLSLQDGYTF,TGTGCCAGCAGCTTAAGTCTACAGGATGGCTACACCTTC,-,-,TRBV7-3,TRBJ1-2
CATSRDQTGNYGYTF,TGTGCCACCAGCAGGGACCAGACAGGGAACTATGGCTACACCTTC,-,TRBD1,TRBV15,TRBJ1-2
CASSFLGGGTEAFF,TGTGCCAGCAGCTTCCTGGGAGGGGGCACTGAAGCTTTCTTT,once,-,TRBV11-3,TRBJ1-1
CASRQGSETQYF,TGTGCCAGCAGACAGGGTTCAGAGACCCAGTACTTC,-,-,TRBV7-8,TRBJ2-5
CASSLTDSTEAFF,TGTGCCAGCAGCTTGACAGATTCCACTGAAGCTTTCTTT,once,-,TRBV7-9,TRBJ1-1
CASSLGQGATNEKLFF,TGCGCCAGCAGCTTGGGGCAGGGCGCAACTAATGAAAAACTGTTTTTT,-,-,TRBV5-1,TRBJ1-4
CASSLVLAGRTEAFF,TGTGCCAGCAGCTTAGTCTTGGCAGGGAGGACTGAAGCTTTCTTT,-,-,TRBV7-2,TRBJ1-1
CASSLSAGIPEAFF,TGCGCCAGCAGCTTAAGCGCCGGGATCCCTGAAGCTTTCTTT,-,-,TRBV5-1,TRBJ1-1
CASSRGDFLGTQYF,TGTGCCAGCAGCCGTGGGGACTTTTTAGGGACCCAGTACTTC,-,-,TRBV14,TRBJ2-5
CAWNRRVSGTEAFF,TGTGCCTGGAACCGCCGGGTCTCGGGCACTGAAGCTTTCTTT,few,-,TRBV30,TRBJ1-1
CASSYRQGATDTQYF,TGTGCCAGCAGTTATCGACAGGGGGCAACAGATACGCAGTATTTT,-,TRBD1,TRBV6-2/TRBV6-3,TRBJ2-3
CASSIDSLNQPQHF,TGTGCCAGTAGTATAGACAGTCTCAATCAGCCCCAGCATTTT,-,-,TRBV19,TRBJ1-5
CASSHEGSTGGNQPQHF,TGTGCCAGCAGCCATGAAGGCAGTACAGGGGGCAATCAGCCCCAGCATTTT,-,TRBD1,TRBV7-8,TRBJ1-5
CASSLVTGKGVGEQYF,TGCGCCAGCAGCTTGGTGACAGGGAAAGGTGTCGGCGAGCAGTACTTC,-,TRBD1,TRBV5-1,TRBJ2-7
CASSISPFSGNTIYF,TGTGCCAGCAGTATTTCCCCTTTCTCTGGAAACACCATATATTTT,few,-,TRBV27,TRBJ1-3
CASSFPDRATPVVNEQFF,TGTGCCAGCAGTTTCCCCGACAGAGCTACCCCAGTGGTCAATGAGCAGTTCTTC,-,-,TRBV28,TRBJ2-1
CASSLGGQLEKLFF,TGCGCCAGCAGCTTGGGGGGACAGTTAGAAAAACTGTTTTTT,-,TRBD1,TRBV5-1,TRBJ1-4
CASRPPRAGRYGYTF,TGTGCCAGCAGACCCCCTAGGGCAGGGCGCTATGGCTACACCTTC,-,-,TRBV28,TRBJ1-2
CASSLGSSYNSPLHF,TGTGCCAGCAGTTTAGGGAGCTCCTATAATTCACCCCTCCACTTT,-,-,TRBV2,TRBJ1-6
CATSDFTSGSTDTQYF,TGTGCCACCAGTGATTTTACTAGCGGGAGCACAGATACGCAGTATTTT,-,TRBD2,TRBV24-1,TRBJ2-3
CASRYLDTQYF,TGTGCCAGCAGGTATTTAGATACGCAGTATTTT,-,-,TRBV12-3/TRBV12-4,TRBJ2-3
CASSGQGYGYTF,TGTGCCAGCAGCGGACAGGGCTATGGCTACACCTTC,-,TRBD1,TRBV7-9,TRBJ1-2
CASSQEIDSTYEQYF,TGTGCCAGCAGCCAAGAGATTGACTCTACCTACGAGCAGTACTTC,-,-,TRBV4-2,TRBJ2-7